This TCR beta chain was documented in a study of T cells in Graves' hyperthyroidism and ophthalmopathy. There were TCR beta CDR3 regions amplified from RNA transcripts. During a first-round RT-PCR of the TCR CDR3, the HTBI primer set was used. From the multiplex PCR reads, TCRdb called clonotypes with MiXCR, one entry per CDR3 protein. The data show approximately 510,000 distinct CDR3 sequences, roughly 20% seen once. The germline CDR1 and CDR2 sequences are SNHLY and FYNNEI. V was clipped by 7 bases and J by 4 bases, with 13 bases between them. This CDR3 region has 13 residues. Sequences were obtained from blood. V is TRBV2 and J is TRBJ2-5; possibly TRBD2 for D (5 bases). This sequence originates from a man aged 18 to 35 with Graves' hyperthyroidism. The CDR3 sequence: CASIREGPETQYF. In DNA form, the CDR3 reads TGTGCCAGCATAAGAGAGGGCCCAGAGACCCAGTACTTC.